The 4 T cell receptor beta chains below were found in one sample sequenced in a study of technical replicates of blood from a handful of donors. The method was immunoSEQ multiplex PCR; TCRdb's version includes in-frame clones alone and lacks a portion of them. Of more than 65,000 clones in the sample, nearly 97% were seen once. The sequenced sample was T cells isolated from PBMCs. These receptors originate from a human donor in good health.

This sequence joins TRBV28 and TRBJ1-1; 9 bases fit TRBD1. Per germline, CDR1 MDHEN and CDR2 SYDVKM. This CDR3 spans 16 amino acids. J was trimmed by 4 bases and V by 5 bases; bases with no gene match: 11. In DNA, the CDR3 is TGTGCCAGCAGTCTGACTGGACAGGGGTTGGTCACTGAAGCTTTCTTT. Encoded protein: CASSLTGQGLVTEAFF.

The chain recombines TRBV15 with TRBJ2-3, with D possibly TRBD2 on 7 matching bases. The ends were cut back, 0 bases at V and 0 bases at J, with 19 bases in the middle. Germline CDR1 LNHNV, CDR2 YYDKDF (reference sequence). The CDR3 covers 19 residues. CDR3 sequence: CATSRDLGGLALSTDTQYF. The DNA of the CDR3 is TGTGCCACCAGCAGAGATCTGGGGGGGCTAGCCCTTAGCACAGATACGCAGTATTTT.

The chain has TRBV29-1 and TRBJ2-1; 7 bases are a match to TRBD1. Unmatched junction bases numbered 8, after V lost 5 bases and J lost 7 bases. Germline V gene sequence: CDR1 SQVTM, CDR2 ANQGSEA. The CDR3 length is 13 residues. The CDR3 reads CSVRNRDRNEQFF. CDR3 DNA sequence: TGCAGCGTTCGAAACCGGGACAGAAATGAGCAGTTCTTC.

The rearrangement uses TRBV19 and TRBJ1-1, with TRBD1 matching over 7 bases. The CDR3 has 14 amino acids. V lost 6 bases to trimming and J lost 1 base; unmatched junction nucleotides: 5. Germline-derived CDR1 and CDR2 are LNHDA and SQIVND (reference sequence). In DNA form, the CDR3 reads TGTGCCAGTAGCTCAGGGGGAGGGAACACTGAAGCTTTCTTT. Its protein product is CASSSGGGNTEAFF.